The entry below describes one T cell receptor beta chain. These data come from a study of pediatric ulcerative colitis. This was a survey-level run. The table came from immunoSEQ multiplex PCR; TCRdb's copy has only in-frame clones and leaves some out. The table includes around 64,000 clones, approximately 87% detected once. Ulcerative colitis patients received no immunosuppressive medication before the diagnostic colonoscopy. The clonotype comes from a boy aged 5-17 years with severe ulcerative colitis. The specimen was blood.

CDR3 in DNA: TGTGCCAGCAGAAGGGGACTAGCGAGGAATGAGCAGTTCTTC. Encoded protein: CASRRGLARNEQFF. The chain employs TRBV2 and TRBJ2-1, with 10 bases matching TRBD2. The junction had 6 bases not matched to a gene; V was cut back by 6 bases and J by 7 bases. The CDR3 is made up of 14 amino acids. Germline values: CDR1 SNHLY, CDR2 FYNNEI.